This T cell receptor (beta chain) was sequenced during a study of T cell responses to AZD1222 COVID-19 vaccine. General study findings and limits: Rises in breadth and depth of Spike-specific TCRs came after two AZD1222 doses. White British ancestry dominated among donors, who included more females, and clonal diversity was possibly underestimated.

Only in-frame clones appear in the TCRdb table, and some are missing; sequencing was by immunoSEQ multiplex PCR. The sample yields 130,000 to 150,000 clones, around 84% seen once. Notes on this clone: Its antigen is as yet unknown.

CDR1 and CDR2 from the germline V gene are MDHEN and SYDVKM. The V gene end was trimmed by 7 bases and the J gene end by 5 bases; junction bases not matched to a gene: 15. This CDR3 comprises 17 residues. Material: peripheral blood, obtained 28 days after the second AZD1222 dose. The clonotype was recovered from an adult who received the AZD1222 COVID-19 vaccine. The rearrangement links TRBV28 to TRBJ2-5, with 11 bases lining up with TRBD2. The CDR3 loop reads CASTPGSSGGAGETQYF. As DNA, the CDR3 is TGTGCCAGCACCCCGGGGAGTAGCGGGGGGGCCGGGGAGACCCAGTACTTC.